This T cell receptor (beta chain) was observed in a study of blood T cell repertoires in COVID-19. Libraries were prepared by immunoSEQ multiplex PCR; TCRdb keeps only in-frame clonotypes and omits some of them. In the table there are approximately 440,000 clones, around 90% of which are singletons. Trimming took 3 bases from V and 4 from J, leaving 17 bases between them. Germline CDR1 is KGHSH and CDR2 is LQKENI. The CDR3 contains 16 residues. Cohort placement rested on clinical history that participants reported themselves. The sample taken for sequencing was PBMCs or T cells enriched from blood (not recorded which). V and J are TRBV18 and TRBJ2-3, with D perhaps TRBD1 (7 bases). The receptor's source is a woman aged 18 to 35 who had recovered from COVID-19. The CDR3 DNA sequence: TGTGCCAGCTCACCCCCAGGGGGGCTGACGGCAGATACGCAGTATTTT. Amino acids: CASSPPGGLTADTQYF.